The clone carrying this TCR beta chain was seen many times. Diagnoses were made from clinical symptoms, serum measures (thyroxine and TRAb), thyroid ultrasound and orbital computed tomography. This sample was included in a study of T cells in Graves' hyperthyroidism and ophthalmopathy. Study information: The initial diagnosis was the point when peripheral blood was collected, ahead of any treatment.

V lost 5 bases and J 0 bases, leaving 10 bases between the germline ends. This CDR3 has 14 residues. The germline V gene encodes CDR1 SGHTA and CDR2 FQGNSA. TCR beta CDR3 region amplification was performed from RNA transcripts. The HTBI primer set was used in a first-round RT-PCR of the TCR CDR3. TCRdb independently ran MiXCR on the multiplex PCR reads; one entry per CDR3 protein. The sample comprises hundreds of thousands of distinct CDR3 sequences, roughly 15% of which are singletons, and under 15% rests with the top ten. The V call is TRBV7-2, the J call TRBJ1-1; D gene ambiguous. What was sequenced was blood. This sequence was found in a woman between 45 and 65 years old with Graves' ophthalmopathy. The DNA for the CDR3 is TGTGCCAGCAGCACGCCGAACATGAACACTGAAGCTTTCTTT. It encodes CASSTPNMNTEAFF.